Below are 16 T cell receptor beta chains sequenced from a single sample in a study of blood T cell repertoires in COVID-19. Measured with immunoSEQ multiplex PCR; TCRdb has only the in-frame clones, and not every one. This table has about 500,000 clones, roughly 87% appearing once. The sample consisted of PBMCs or T cells enriched from blood (not recorded which). All receptors come from a woman between 18 and 29 years old who had recovered from COVID-19.

The CDR3 bases are TGTGCCAGTAGTATCGGGGGACCAGCTTTCTTT. Translation: CASSIGGPAFF. The chain is built from TRBV19 and TRBJ1-1; D is possibly TRBD1 (5 bases). Germline loops: CDR1 LNHDA, CDR2 SQIVND (reference sequence). Deletions cut 3 bases from V and 10 bases from J, with 9 bases between. This CDR3 comprises 11 residues.

This clone was observed a single time. The chain has TRBV7-9 and TRBJ2-7; D perhaps matches TRBD1 (6 bases). The V and J ends lost 3 bases and 5 bases respectively, with 17 bases between them. The CDR3 has 15 residues. Germline V gene lookup returns CDR1 SEHNR and CDR2 FQNEAQ (reference sequence). CDR3 coding DNA: TGTGCCAGCAGCTTTCGGACAGCTCCCGCCGACGAGCAGTACTTC. It specifies CASSFRTAPADEQYF.

The genes are TRBV19 and TRBJ1-1; the D gene is possibly TRBD1 (5 bases). Germline CDR1 reads LNHDA; CDR2 reads SQIVND (reference sequence). Between the trimmed V and J ends, which lost 5 bases and 5 bases, there was a span of 12 bases. The CDR3 has 13 residues. CDR3 in DNA: TGTGCCAGTAGTCTCTCGGAGGGGACTGAAGCTTTCTTT. It is translated as CASSLSEGTEAFF.

The chain carries TRBV15 and TRBJ2-3; 7 positions agree with TRBD2. The CDR3 sequence is 17 residues long. Trimming cost V 5 bases and J 4 bases; bases outside gene matches: 15. CDR1 and CDR2 (germline): LNHNV, YYDKDF (reference sequence). DNA for the CDR3: TGTGCCACCAGCTACACGCTACTAGCGTTTGAGGCAGATACGCAGTATTTT. Translation: CATSYTLLAFEADTQYF.

V usage is TRBV19 and J usage is TRBJ1-1, with 9 bases lining up with TRBD1. With V trimmed by 5 bases and J by 1 base, 11 bases remained unmatched. This CDR3 comprises 17 residues. From germline, CDR1 is LNHDA and CDR2 SQIVND (reference sequence). In DNA, the CDR3 is TGTGCCAGTAGTCTCACCGGGACAGGGTTTCGGAACACTGAAGCTTTCTTT. Amino acid sequence: CASSLTGTGFRNTEAFF.

V and J are TRBV7-9 and TRBJ1-5; D not certain. The CDR3 is 13 amino acids. Per germline, CDR1 SEHNR and CDR2 FQNEAQ (reference sequence). The germline V and J ends were trimmed by 0 bases and 5 bases, with 5 bases remaining between them. The CDR3 DNA follows: TGTGCCAGCAGCTTAGCAGGAGATCAGCCCCAGCATTTT. Amino acid sequence: CASSLAGDQPQHF.

CDR3 region: CASSFRVGNQPQHF. CDR3 DNA sequence: TGTGCCAGCAGTTTCAGGGTTGGCAATCAGCCCCAGCATTTT. This chain links TRBV27 with TRBJ1-5; weak D call: TRBD1 (5 bases). The germline V and J ends were trimmed by 3 bases and 2 bases, with 8 bases remaining between them. Germline CDR1 is MNHEY and CDR2 is SMNVEV (reference sequence). The CDR3 contains 14 residues.

This clone was seen a handful of times. The chain couples TRBV27 to TRBJ1-2, with 7 bases matching TRBD1. The J segment lost 4 bases and the V segment lost 5 bases, leaving 7 bases of the junction unmatched. The CDR3 extends over 14 amino acids. The germline V gene has CDR1 MNHEY and CDR2 SMNVEV (reference sequence). DNA for the CDR3: TGTGCCAGCAGTACAGGGGCGACAGGCTATGGCTACACCTTC. Encoded protein: CASSTGATGYGYTF.

CDR3 DNA sequence: TGTGCCAGCAGCTTAGAATTAAACTCCTACGAGCAGTACTTC. As protein: CASSLELNSYEQYF. The rearrangement joins TRBV11-2 to TRBJ2-7; no definite D call. The V gene lost 0 bases and the J gene lost 0 bases, with 6 bases spanning the gap. CDR3 length: 14 amino acids. CDR1 is SGHAT and CDR2 is FQNNGV in the germline V gene.

The gene calls are TRBV10-3 and TRBJ2-1, with 8 bases that match TRBD2. Germline V lookup: CDR1 ENHRY, CDR2 SYGVKD. This CDR3 has 14 residues. After removal of 2 bases from V and 9 bases from J, the junction contained 6 bases not matched to a gene. Here the CDR3 DNA reads TGTGCCATCAGTGAGCGGGGGGGCCAAGGTGAGCAGTTCTTC. Translated, it gives CAISERGGQGEQFF.

The CDR3 DNA reads as TGTGCCAGCTCGCTGGACAGGGCCGTAACCGGCGAGCAGTACTTC. Protein: CASSLDRAVTGEQYF. The rearrangement joins TRBV18 to TRBJ2-7; 8 bases map to TRBD1. The CDR3 has 15 residues. The V segment lost 6 bases and the J segment 6 bases; nucleotides outside the gene matches: 13. Germline V lookup: CDR1 KGHSH, CDR2 LQKENI.

The V call is TRBV7-6, the J call TRBJ1-1, with TRBD1 identical over 8 bases. J was trimmed by 10 bases and V by 5 bases; bases with no gene match: 12. The CDR3 contains 14 residues. Germline CDR1 reads SGHVS; CDR2 reads FNYEAQ. CDR3 coding DNA: TGTGCCAGCAGCACCGAACCGGACAGGGTTGGAGCTTTCTTT. Translated: CASSTEPDRVGAFF.

The chain carries TRBV6-5 and TRBJ2-1; D remains ambiguous. The germline CDR1 and CDR2 sequences are MNHEY and SVGAGI. Trimming removed 8 bases from V and 0 bases from J, with 14 bases in between. The CDR3 runs 15 residues. This chain's CDR3 is CASQRPRSSYNEQFF. The DNA of the CDR3 is TGTGCCAGCCAACGTCCTCGGAGCTCCTACAATGAGCAGTTCTTC.

This clone appeared once. The rearrangement joins TRBV13 to TRBJ2-1; 11 bases are shared with TRBD2. The CDR3 sequence is 16 residues long. The V gene's germline CDR1 is PRHDT and CDR2 FYEKMQ (reference sequence). V was pared by 5 bases and J by 7 bases, with 10 bases of the junction left unmatched. The CDR3 nucleotides read TGTGCCAGCAGCGCTCGACTAGCGGGACCCACAAATGAGCAGTTCTTC. Encoded protein: CASSARLAGPTNEQFF.

This chain uses TRBV2 with TRBJ1-1, with a tentative D call TRBD1 (5 bases). Germline V gives CDR1 SNHLY, CDR2 FYNNEI. The length of the CDR3 is 11 residues. V lost 8 bases, J lost 3 bases, and 7 bases lay in between. The DNA of the CDR3 is TGTGCCAGCGGGGCAGACACTGAAGCTTTCTTT. Translating it yields CASGADTEAFF.

The chain carries TRBV7-6 and TRBJ1-2, with D possibly being TRBD1 (6 bases). Trimming shortened V by 5 bases and J by 1 base, and 20 bases separated the two germline ends. In germline, CDR1 is SGHVS, CDR2 FNYEAQ. The CDR3 loop spans 17 amino acids. The CDR3 DNA sequence: TGTGCCAGCAGCCCCGGGCCTAGGGGGGGGTATAACTATGGCTACACCTTC. Amino acids: CASSPGPRGGYNYGYTF.